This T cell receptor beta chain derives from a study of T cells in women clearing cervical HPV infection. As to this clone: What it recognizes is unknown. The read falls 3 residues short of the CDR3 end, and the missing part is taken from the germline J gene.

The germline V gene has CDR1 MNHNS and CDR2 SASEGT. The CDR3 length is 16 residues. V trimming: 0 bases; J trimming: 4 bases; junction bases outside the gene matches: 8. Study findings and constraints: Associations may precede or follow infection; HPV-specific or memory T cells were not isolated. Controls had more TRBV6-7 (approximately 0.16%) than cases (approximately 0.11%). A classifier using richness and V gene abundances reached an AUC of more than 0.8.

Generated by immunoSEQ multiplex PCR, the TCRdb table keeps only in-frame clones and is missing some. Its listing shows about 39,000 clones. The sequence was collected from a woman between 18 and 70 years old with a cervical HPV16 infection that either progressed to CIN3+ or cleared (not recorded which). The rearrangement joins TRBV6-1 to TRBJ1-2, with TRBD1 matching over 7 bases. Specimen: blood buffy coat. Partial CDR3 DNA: TGTGCCAGCAGTGAAGCCCCAGGGGGGACACTCTATGGC. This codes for CASSEAPGGTLYG. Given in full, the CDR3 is CASSEAPGGTLYGYTF.